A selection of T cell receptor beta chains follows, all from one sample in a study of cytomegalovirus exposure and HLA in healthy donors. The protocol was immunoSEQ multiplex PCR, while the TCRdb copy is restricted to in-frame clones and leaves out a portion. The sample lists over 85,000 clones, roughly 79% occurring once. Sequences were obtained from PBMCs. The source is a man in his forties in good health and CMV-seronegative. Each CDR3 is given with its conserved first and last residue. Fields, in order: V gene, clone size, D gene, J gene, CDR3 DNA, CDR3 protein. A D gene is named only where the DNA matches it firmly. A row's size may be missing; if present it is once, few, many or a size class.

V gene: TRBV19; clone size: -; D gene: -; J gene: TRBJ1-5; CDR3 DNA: TGTGCCAGTAGATCAGGGGCTAGCAATCAGCCCCAGCATTTT; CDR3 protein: CASRSGASNQPQHF
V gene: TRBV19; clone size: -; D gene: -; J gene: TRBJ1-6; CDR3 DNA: TGTGCCAGTAGTATAGACGGGACTGCAAATTCACCCCTCCACTTT; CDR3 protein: CASSIDGTANSPLHF
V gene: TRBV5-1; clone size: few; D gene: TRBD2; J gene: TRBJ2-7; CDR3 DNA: TGCGCCAGCAGCTTTCGGGCAGCATCGACTAGCACCTACGAGCAGTACTTC; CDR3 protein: CASSFRAASTSTYEQYF
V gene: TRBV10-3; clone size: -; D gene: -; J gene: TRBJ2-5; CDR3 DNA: TGTGCCATCAGTGAGTCGAACAGGCAAGAGACCCAGTACTTC; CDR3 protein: CAISESNRQETQYF
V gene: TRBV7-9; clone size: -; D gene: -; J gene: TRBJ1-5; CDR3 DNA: TGTTCCAGCAGCTTAGAGGTCGGAGGGCTTCAGCCCCAGCATTTT; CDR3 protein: CSSSLEVGGLQPQHF
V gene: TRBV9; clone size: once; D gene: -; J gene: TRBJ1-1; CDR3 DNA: TGTGCCAGCAGCGTACAGGCAGAGAACACTGAAGCTTTCTTT; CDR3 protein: CASSVQAENTEAFF
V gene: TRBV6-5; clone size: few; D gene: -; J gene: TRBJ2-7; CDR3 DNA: TGTGCCGCCTCGGCGGGGCAGGTCTACGAGCAGTACTTC; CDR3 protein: CAASAGQVYEQYF
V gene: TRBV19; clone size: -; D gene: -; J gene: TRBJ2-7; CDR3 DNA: TGTGCCAGTAGTATAGGCGGCGGGCGGTCCTCCTACGAGCAGTACTTC; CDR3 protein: CASSIGGGRSSYEQYF
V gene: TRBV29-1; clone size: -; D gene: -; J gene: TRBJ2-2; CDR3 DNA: TGCAGCGTTGGGTCCAGCGCGAACACCGGGGAGCTGTTTTTT; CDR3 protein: CSVGSSANTGELFF
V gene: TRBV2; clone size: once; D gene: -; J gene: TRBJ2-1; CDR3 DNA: TGTGCCAGCAGTGAGGCTGGCGGCCAAAGCTCCTACAATGAGCAGTTCTTC; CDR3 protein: CASSEAGGQSSYNEQFF
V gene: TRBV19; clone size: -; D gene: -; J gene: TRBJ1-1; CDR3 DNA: TGTGCCAGTAGTTTGGCGGACATGAACACTGAAGCTTTCTTT; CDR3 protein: CASSLADMNTEAFF
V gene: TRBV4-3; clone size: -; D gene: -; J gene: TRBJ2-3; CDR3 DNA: TGCGCCAGCAGCCAAGATCTAGGCAGGGCGGATCAGGGAGATACGCAGTATTTT; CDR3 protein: CASSQDLGRADQGDTQYF
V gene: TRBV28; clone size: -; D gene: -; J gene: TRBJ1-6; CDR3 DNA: TGTGCCAGCATCCTCGGTGGGCTAAATAATTCACCCCTCCACTTT; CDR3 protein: CASILGGLNNSPLHF
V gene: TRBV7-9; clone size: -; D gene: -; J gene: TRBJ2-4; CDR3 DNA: TGTGCCAGCAGCAGCACAGGGATTGTGGCCAAAAACATTCAGTACTTC; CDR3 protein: CASSSTGIVAKNIQYF
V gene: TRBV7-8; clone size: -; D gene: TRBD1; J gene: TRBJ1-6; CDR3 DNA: TGTGCCAGCAGCTACGGACAGGCTCTTAATTCACCCCTCCACTTT; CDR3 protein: CASSYGQALNSPLHF
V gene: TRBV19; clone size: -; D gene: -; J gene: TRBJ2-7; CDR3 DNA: TGTGCCAGTAGGGACAGAACGACCTACGAGCAGTACTTC; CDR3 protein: CASRDRTTYEQYF
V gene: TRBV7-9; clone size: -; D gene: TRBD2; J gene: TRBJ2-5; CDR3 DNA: TGTGCCAGCAGCGCGGGGGTCCAAGAGACCCAGTACTTC; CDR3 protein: CASSAGVQETQYF
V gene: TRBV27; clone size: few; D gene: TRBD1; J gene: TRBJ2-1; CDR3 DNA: TGTGCCAGCAGCAAATTCACGACAGGGTTCTCCTACAATGAGCAGTTCTTC; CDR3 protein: CASSKFTTGFSYNEQFF
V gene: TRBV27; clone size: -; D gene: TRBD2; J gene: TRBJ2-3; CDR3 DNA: TGTGCCAGCAGTACGCTTGGACTAGCGGGAGGGCGAGATACGCAGTATTTT; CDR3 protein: CASSTLGLAGGRDTQYF
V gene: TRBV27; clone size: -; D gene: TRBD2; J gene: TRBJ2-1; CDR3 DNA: TGTGCCAGCAGCCGAGGGAGGGGAAATGAGCAGTTCTTC; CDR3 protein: CASSRGRGNEQFF
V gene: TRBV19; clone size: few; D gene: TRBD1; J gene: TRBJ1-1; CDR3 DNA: TGTGCCAGTAGTCCCCGGACGACAGGGGGTCAAACTGAAGCTTTCTTT; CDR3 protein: CASSPRTTGGQTEAFF
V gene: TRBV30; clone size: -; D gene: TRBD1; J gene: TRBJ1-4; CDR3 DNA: TGTGCCTTCGACGTAGGGGGCAAGACTAATGAAAAACTGTTTTTT; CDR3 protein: CAFDVGGKTNEKLFF
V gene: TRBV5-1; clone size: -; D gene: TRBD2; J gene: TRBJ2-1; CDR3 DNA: TGCGCCAGCAGCTCGATAGCGGGGAGCTCCTACAATGAGCAGTTCTTC; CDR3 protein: CASSSIAGSSYNEQFF
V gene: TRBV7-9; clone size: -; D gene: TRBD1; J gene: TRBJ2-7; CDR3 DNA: TGTGCCAGCAGCTCCAGCGACAGGGTCAAGGAGCAGTACTTC; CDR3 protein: CASSSSDRVKEQYF
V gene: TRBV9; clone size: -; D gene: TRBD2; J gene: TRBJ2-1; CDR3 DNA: TGTGCCAGCAGCGTAGGTCGGACGATGGGACTAGCGGGAAGTGAGCAGTTCTTC; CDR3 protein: CASSVGRTMGLAGSEQFF
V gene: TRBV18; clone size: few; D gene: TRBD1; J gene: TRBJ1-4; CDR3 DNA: TGTGCCAGCTCACCTCGGGACAGGGACGAAAAACTGTTTTTT; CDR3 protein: CASSPRDRDEKLFF
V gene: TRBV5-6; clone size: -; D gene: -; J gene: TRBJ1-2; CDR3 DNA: TGTGCCAGCAGCTTGGGGCAGAAGATCTATGGCTACACCTTC; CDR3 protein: CASSLGQKIYGYTF
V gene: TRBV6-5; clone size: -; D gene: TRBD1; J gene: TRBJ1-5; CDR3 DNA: TGTGCCAGCAGTTACCGGCGGGGACAGCCAAATCAGCCCCAGCATTTT; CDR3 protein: CASSYRRGQPNQPQHF
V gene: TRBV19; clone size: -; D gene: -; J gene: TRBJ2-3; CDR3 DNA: TGTGCCAGTAAGAGGGGGAGGGTCACAGATACGCAGTATTTT; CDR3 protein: CASKRGRVTDTQYF
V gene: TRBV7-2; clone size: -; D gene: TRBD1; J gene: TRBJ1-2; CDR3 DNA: TGTGCCAGCAGCGACGACAGGGCCCCCTATGGCTACACCTTC; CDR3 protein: CASSDDRAPYGYTF
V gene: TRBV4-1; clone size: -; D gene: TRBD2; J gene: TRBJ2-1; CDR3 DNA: TGCGCCAGCAGCCAAGATCAGACTAGCGGGGGGGCTCGAGAGCAGTTCTTC; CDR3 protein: CASSQDQTSGGAREQFF
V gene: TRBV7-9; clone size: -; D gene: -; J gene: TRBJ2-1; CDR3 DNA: TGTGCCAGCAAACTACAGGGTTCCTACAATGAGCAGTTCTTC; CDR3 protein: CASKLQGSYNEQFF
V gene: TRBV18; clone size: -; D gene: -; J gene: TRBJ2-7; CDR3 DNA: TGTGCCAGCTCACCTGACAGAACCTACGAGCAGTACTTC; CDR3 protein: CASSPDRTYEQYF
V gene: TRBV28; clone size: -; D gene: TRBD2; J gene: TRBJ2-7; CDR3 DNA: TGTGCCAGCAAGGAACTAGCGCGCTCCTACGAGCAGTACTTC; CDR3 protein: CASKELARSYEQYF
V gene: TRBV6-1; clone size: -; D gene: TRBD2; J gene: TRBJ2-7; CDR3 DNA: TGTGCCAGCAGTGAGGCAGCGGGAGGGCCAGTCAACGAGCAGTACTTC; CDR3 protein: CASSEAAGGPVNEQYF